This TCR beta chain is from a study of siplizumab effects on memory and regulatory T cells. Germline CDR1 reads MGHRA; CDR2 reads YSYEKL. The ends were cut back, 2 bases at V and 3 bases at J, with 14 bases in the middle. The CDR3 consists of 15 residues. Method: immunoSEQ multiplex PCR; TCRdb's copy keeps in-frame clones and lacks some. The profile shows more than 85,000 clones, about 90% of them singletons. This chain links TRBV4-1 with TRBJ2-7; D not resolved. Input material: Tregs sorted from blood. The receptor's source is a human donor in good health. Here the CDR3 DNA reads TGCGCCAGCAGCCAAAGTCCATCAGCCTACTACGAGCAGTACTTC. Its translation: CASSQSPSAYYEQYF.